This T cell receptor beta chain stems from a study of human T cells and chemical hapten exposure. For the study at large: Slight volume differences across pooled libraries mainly accounted for varying per-sample TCR yields.

This CDR3 spans 14 amino acids. CDR1 and CDR2 (germline): SNHLY, FYNNEI. Trimming left V 8 bases short and J 0 bases short, with 10 bases between. Attachment of unique molecular identifiers to individual cDNA molecules was performed in the library. TCRdb re-analysed the RACE reads in MiXCR, keeping a single row per CDR3 protein. The sample carries about 130,000 distinct CDR3 sequences, 9% to 10% recorded once. Time point specified: healthy volunteer bleed at 2 weeks. The total RNA was obtained from whole blood that was not fractionated. The TCR originated in a male donor in good health. Some clones in this sample may be carry-over from other donors' samples. The chain has TRBV2 and TRBJ2-2, with D hard to call. Sequencing used whole blood. The CDR3 sequence is CASSEISNTGELFF. CDR3 nucleotide sequence: TGTGCCAGCTCAGAGATCTCGAACACCGGGGAGCTGTTTTTT. The full variable domain, its missing parts supplied by reference TRBV2 and TRBJ2-2, is EPEVTQTPSHQVTQMGQEVILRCVPISNHLYFYWYRQILGQKVEFLVSFYNNEISEKSEIFDDQFSVERPDGSNFTLKIRSTKLEDSAMYFCASSEISNTGELFFGEGSRLTVL.